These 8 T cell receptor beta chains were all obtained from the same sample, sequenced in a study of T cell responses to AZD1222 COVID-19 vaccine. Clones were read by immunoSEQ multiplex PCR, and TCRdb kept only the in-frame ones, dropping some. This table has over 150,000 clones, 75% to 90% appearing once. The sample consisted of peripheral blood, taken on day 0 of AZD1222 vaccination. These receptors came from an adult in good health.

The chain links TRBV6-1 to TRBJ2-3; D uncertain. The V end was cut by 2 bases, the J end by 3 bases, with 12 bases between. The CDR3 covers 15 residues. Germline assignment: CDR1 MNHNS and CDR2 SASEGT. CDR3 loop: CASSEPGEGTDTQYF. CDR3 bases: TGTGCCAGCAGTGAACCAGGAGAAGGGACAGATACGCAGTATTTT.

The CDR3 nucleotides are TGCAGCGTTGAAGTTGACAGGGGGCGTGCAGATACGCAGTATTTT. As protein: CSVEVDRGRADTQYF. V and J are TRBV29-1 and TRBJ2-3, with TRBD1 matching 10 bases. CDR1 and CDR2 (germline): SQVTM, ANQGSEA. The CDR3 is made up of 15 amino acids. The V segment lost 1 base and the J segment 4 bases; nucleotides outside the gene matches: 5.

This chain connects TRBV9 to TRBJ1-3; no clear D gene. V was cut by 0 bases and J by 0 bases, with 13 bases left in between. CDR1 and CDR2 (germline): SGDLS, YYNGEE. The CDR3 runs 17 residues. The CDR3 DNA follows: TGTGCCAGCAGCGTAGAACGATCCATAGTCTCTGGAAACACCATATATTTT. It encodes CASSVERSIVSGNTIYF.

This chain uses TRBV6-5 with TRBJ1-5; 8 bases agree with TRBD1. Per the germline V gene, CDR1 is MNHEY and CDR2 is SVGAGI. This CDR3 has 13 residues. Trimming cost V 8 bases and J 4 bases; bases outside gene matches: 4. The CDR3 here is CASAGQGNQPQHF. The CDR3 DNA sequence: TGTGCCAGCGCTGGACAGGGAAATCAGCCCCAGCATTTT.

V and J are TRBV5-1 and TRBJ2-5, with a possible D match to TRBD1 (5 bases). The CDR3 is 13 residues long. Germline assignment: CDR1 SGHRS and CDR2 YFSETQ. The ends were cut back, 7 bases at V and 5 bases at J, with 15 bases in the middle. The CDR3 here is CASAGPSGETQYF. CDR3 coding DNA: TGCGCCAGCGCAGGGCCCAGTGGGGAGACCCAGTACTTC.

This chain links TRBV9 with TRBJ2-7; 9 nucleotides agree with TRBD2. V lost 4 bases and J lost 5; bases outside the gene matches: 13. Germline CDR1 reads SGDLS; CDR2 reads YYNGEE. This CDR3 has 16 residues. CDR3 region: CASSPRGASGIHEQYF. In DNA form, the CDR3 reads TGTGCCAGCAGCCCTCGGGGGGCTAGCGGGATCCACGAGCAGTACTTC.

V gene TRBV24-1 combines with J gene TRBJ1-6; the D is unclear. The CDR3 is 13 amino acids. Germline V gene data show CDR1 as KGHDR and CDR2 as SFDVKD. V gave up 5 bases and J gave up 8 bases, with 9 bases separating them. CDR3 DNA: TGTGCCACCAGTGCCACAGTAGATTCACCCCTCCACTTT. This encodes CATSATVDSPLHF.

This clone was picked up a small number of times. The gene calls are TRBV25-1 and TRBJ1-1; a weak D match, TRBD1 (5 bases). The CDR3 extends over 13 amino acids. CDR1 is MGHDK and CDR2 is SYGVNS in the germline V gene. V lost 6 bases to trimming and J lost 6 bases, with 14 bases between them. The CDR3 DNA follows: TGTGCCAGCAGAGGGCAGGGAGACGCTGAAGCTTTCTTT. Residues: CASRGQGDAEAFF.